What follows are 22 T cell receptor beta chains derived from one specimen sequenced in a study of blood T cell repertoires in COVID-19. TCRdb's table, derived via immunoSEQ multiplex PCR, lists solely in-frame clones and lacks some. The data show 300,000 to 350,000 clones, almost 90% seen once. The sequencing sample was made of peripheral blood. These receptors originate from a woman aged 25 to 39 with COVID-19, enrolled during active disease.

This clone came up once. The genes are TRBV27 and TRBJ2-5; 8 bases map to TRBD1. Per the germline V gene, CDR1 is MNHEY and CDR2 is SMNVEV (reference sequence). The CDR3 has 17 amino acids. Trimming removed 5 bases from V and 0 bases from J; junction bases left unmatched: 11. CDR3 in DNA: TGTGCCAGCAGTCCCCCTGGACAGGGACGGTACCAAGAGACCCAGTACTTC. Residues: CASSPPGQGRYQETQYF.

The genes are TRBV14 and TRBJ1-6; D gene unclear. Germline V gene sequence: CDR1 SGHDN, CDR2 FVKESK. V lost 4 bases and J lost 9, with 13 bases in between. The CDR3 runs 14 residues. The CDR3 nucleotides read TGTGCCAGCAGCCTAAGAATTGAGGGTTCACCCCTCCACTTT. Its translation is CASSLRIEGSPLHF. Filled out from reference TRBV14 and TRBJ1-6, the complete variable domain reads EAGVTQFPSHSVIEKGQTVTLRCDPISGHDNLYWYRRVMGKEIKFLLHFVKESKQDESGMPNNRFLAERTGGTYSTLKVQPAELEDSGVYFCASSLRIEGSPLHFGNGTRLTVT.

Here the CDR3 reads CATSDHRGLTSQETQYF. In nucleotides, the CDR3 is TGTGCCACCAGTGACCACAGGGGTCTAACGTCCCAAGAGACCCAGTACTTC. The chain links TRBV24-1 to TRBJ2-5; 7 positions match TRBD1. In germline, CDR1 is KGHDR, CDR2 SFDVKD. J lost 1 base, V lost 4 bases, and 11 bases had no gene match. The CDR3 spans 17 residues.

This clone came up once. V and J are TRBV29-1 and TRBJ2-7; TRBD2 aligns across 15 bases. Germline CDR1 is SQVTM and CDR2 is ANQGSEA. This CDR3 is 15 amino acids long. The V gene end was trimmed by 3 bases and the J gene end by 5 bases; junction bases not matched to a gene: 5. CDR3 nucleotides: TGCAGCGTTGACGGACTAGCGGGAGGGTCAGACGAGCAGTACTTC. Translating it yields CSVDGLAGGSDEQYF.

V usage is TRBV5-6 and J usage is TRBJ1-6; TRBD1 matches 10 bases. This CDR3 comprises 15 residues. CDR1 SGHDT and CDR2 YYEEEE come from the germline V gene. V trimming: 0 bases; J trimming: 9 bases; junction bases outside the gene matches: 3. The CDR3 region is CASSLGTGGASPLHF. As DNA, the CDR3 is TGTGCCAGCAGCTTGGGGACAGGGGGTGCTTCACCCCTCCACTTT. Complete variable domain (other parts from reference TRBV5-6 and TRBJ1-6): DAGVTQSPTHLIKTRGQQVTLRCSPKSGHDTVSWYQQALGQGPQFIFQYYEEEERQRGNFPDRFSGHQFPNYSSELNVNALLLGDSALYLCASSLGTGGASPLHFGNGTRLTVT.

The CDR3 reads CASARTGDNSPLHF. The CDR3 coding sequence is TGCGCCAGCGCTAGGACAGGGGATAATTCACCCCTCCACTTT. V usage is TRBV5-1 and J usage is TRBJ1-6, with 9 bases fitting TRBD1. After removal of 7 bases from V and 5 bases from J, the junction contained 4 bases not matched to a gene. Germline V gene data show CDR1 as SGHRS and CDR2 as YFSETQ. This CDR3 contains 14 residues.

CDR3 sequence: CASSLDPIAGGEEQYF. The CDR3 bases are TGTGCCAGCAGCTTAGATCCTATAGCGGGAGGTGAAGAGCAGTACTTC. This chain joins TRBV11-2 and TRBJ2-7, with 10 bases fitting TRBD2. The V gene's germline CDR1 is SGHAT and CDR2 FQNNGV. After removal of 0 bases from V and 7 bases from J, the junction contained 9 bases not matched to a gene. The CDR3 is 16 residues long.

J is TRBJ2-7 and V is TRBV6-5; 8 bases match TRBD2. This CDR3 is built from 14 residues. Germline V gives CDR1 MNHEY, CDR2 SVGAGI. V lost 7 bases, J lost 4 bases, and 9 bases stayed unmatched. The CDR3 loop is CASTRGGANYEQYF. CDR3 bases: TGTGCCAGCACCCGGGGGGGGGCTAATTACGAGCAGTACTTC.

This chain links TRBV28 with TRBJ1-3, with D perhaps matching TRBD1 (6 bases). The CDR3 contains 16 residues. Trimming shortened V by 0 bases and J by 3 bases, and 12 bases separated the two germline ends. The germline V gene has CDR1 MDHEN and CDR2 SYDVKM. DNA for the CDR3: TGTGCCAGCAGTTTATGGGGGGCTAAGGTTGGAAACACCATATATTTT. It translates to CASSLWGAKVGNTIYF.

This clone was seen once. This sequence joins TRBV10-1 and TRBJ2-7, with 7 bases aligning to TRBD1. This CDR3 is built from 15 residues. Germline values: CDR1 WNHNN, CDR2 SYGVQD (reference sequence). V dropped 4 bases and J dropped 0; count of bases not matched to a gene: 6. The chain's CDR3 is CASSGATGNSYEQYF. DNA of the CDR3: TGCGCCAGCAGTGGGGCGACAGGGAACTCCTACGAGCAGTACTTC.

The table lists this clone with a count of one. J is TRBJ2-2 and V is TRBV5-4; weak D call: TRBD1 (5 bases). The germline CDR1 and CDR2 sequences are SGHNT and YYREEE (reference sequence). The CDR3 is 14 amino acids. Trimming took 7 bases from V and 3 from J, leaving 13 bases between them. Here the CDR3 reads CASSGIADTGELFF. CDR3 sequence (DNA): TGTGCCAGCTCAGGGATTGCGGACACCGGGGAGCTGTTTTTT.

The genes are TRBV15 and TRBJ1-4, with a possible D match to TRBD1 (6 bases). Trimming left V 6 bases short and J 7 bases short, with 21 bases between. The CDR3 is 16 residues long. Germline V gene data show CDR1 as LNHNV and CDR2 as YYDKDF (reference sequence). CDR3 sequence (DNA): TGTGCCACCAGGGGGTTCTCAACAGGGTTGGGTGAAAAACTGTTTTTT. This encodes CATRGFSTGLGEKLFF.

J is TRBJ1-4 and V is TRBV7-2; 8 nucleotides line up with TRBD1. The germline V gene has CDR1 SGHTA and CDR2 FQGNSA. Trimming at V came to 5 bases and at J to 8 bases, leaving 10 bases not matched to a gene. CDR3 length equals 15 residues. DNA for the CDR3: TGTGCCAGCAGCAACTCTCAGGGGGCAGGCGAAAAACTGTTTTTT. The encoded protein is CASSNSQGAGEKLFF.

This clone was detected only once. The chain employs TRBV2 and TRBJ2-1; 11 bases are a match to TRBD1. The CDR3 extends over 16 amino acids. V trimming: 6 bases; J trimming: 5 bases; junction bases outside the gene matches: 9. Looked up from germline, CDR1 is SNHLY and CDR2 is FYNNEI. In nucleotides, the CDR3 is TGTGCCAGCAGAGGGGACAGGGGGGCGTTCAACAATGAGCAGTTCTTC. Translation gives CASRGDRGAFNNEQFF.

The chain couples TRBV12-3 or TRBV12-4 to TRBJ2-1, with D possibly being TRBD1 (6 bases). V was cut by 4 bases and J by 7 bases, with 8 bases left in between. The CDR3 runs to 12 residues. The CDR3 DNA follows: TGTGCCAGCAGTTACACAGGGAATGAGCAGTTCTTC. This translates into CASSYTGNEQFF.

This clone was seen only a few times. V gene TRBV3-1 (or the pseudogene TRBV3-2) combines with J gene TRBJ1-6, with TRBD1 matching 7 bases. The germline gives CDR1 LGHDT, CDR2 YNNKEL (reference sequence). The CDR3 spans 14 residues. Losses at the gene ends were 1 base for V and 10 bases for J; bases not matched to a gene: 4. CDR3 DNA sequence: TGTGCCAGCAGCCAAGGGAGGGGGCGGTCACCCCTCCACTTT. Protein sequence: CASSQGRGRSPLHF.

This chain connects TRBV27 to TRBJ1-5, with 8 bases identical to TRBD1. This CDR3 comprises 15 residues. The ends lost 5 bases at V and 7 bases at J; junction bases unmatched: 10. Germline-derived CDR1 and CDR2 are MNHEY and SMNVEV (reference sequence). The chain's CDR3 is CASSLNDRGGQPQHF. The DNA of the CDR3 is TGTGCCAGCAGTCTCAACGACAGGGGCGGCCAGCCCCAGCATTTT.

This sequence joins TRBV5-1 and TRBJ2-3; TRBD1 matches 9 bases. The CDR3 runs to 15 residues. Looked up from germline, CDR1 is SGHRS and CDR2 is YFSETQ. Losses at the gene ends were 4 bases for V and 3 bases for J; bases not matched to a gene: 6. This CDR3 reads CASSQLGQGTDTQYF. CDR3 nucleotide sequence: TGCGCCAGCAGCCAGCTAGGACAGGGGACAGATACGCAGTATTTT.

The chain links TRBV7-9 to TRBJ1-2; unclear D gene. The germline V and J ends were trimmed by 0 bases and 3 bases, with 14 bases remaining between them. There are 16 residues in the CDR3. From germline, CDR1 is SEHNR and CDR2 FQNEAQ (reference sequence). This CDR3 is CASSLATNSYDYGYTF. The CDR3 DNA reads TGTGCCAGCAGCTTAGCGACAAACTCTTATGACTATGGCTACACCTTC.

The chain is built from TRBV28 and TRBJ1-5; weak D call: TRBD1 (5 bases). V was cut by 3 bases and J by 4 bases, with 7 bases left in between. CDR1 and CDR2 (germline): MDHEN, SYDVKM. This CDR3 is 13 amino acids long. CDR3 in DNA: TGTGCCAGCAGTTTGTCAGGGAATCAGCCCCAGCATTTT. This encodes CASSLSGNQPQHF.

The chain uses TRBV7-9 and TRBJ2-1; 7 nucleotides match TRBD2. The CDR3 is 16 amino acids. Per germline, CDR1 SEHNR and CDR2 FQNEAQ (reference sequence). V was pared by 0 bases and J by 2 bases, with 4 bases of the junction left unmatched. The CDR3 bases are TGTGCCAGCAGCTTAGCAACTAGCGTGACCTACAATGAGCAGTTCTTC. Amino acids: CASSLATSVTYNEQFF.

This clone was detected once. The chain carries TRBV6-1 and TRBJ2-1; TRBD2 matches 8 bases. Germline trimming cut 3 bases from V and 9 bases from J; bases unmatched to any gene: 10. Germline V CDR1 and CDR2: MNHNS, SASEGT. The CDR3 has 15 residues. DNA for the CDR3: TGTGCCAGCAGTGAGCCACTCCGGAGCGGGGGTGAGCAGTTCTTC. It specifies CASSEPLRSGGEQFF.